Sequencing of this T cell receptor (beta chain) was carried out in a study of monozygotic twins with inflammatory bowel disease. UMIs bearing a 6-nucleotide sample barcode were added through template switching. TCRdb reanalyzed the 5' RACE reads and collapses them to one entry per CDR3 protein, without DNA. This listing includes approximately 400,000 distinct CDR3 sequences. Germline V CDR1 and CDR2: MNHEY, SVGAGI. The CDR3 consists of 13 residues. Investigators extracted total RNA from whole blood and did not sort T cells. The sample comprised blood. This chain uses TRBV6-5 with TRBJ2-1; the D call from TCRdb, TRBD2, cannot be confirmed without DNA. The sequence came from a human donor with ulcerative colitis or Crohn's disease, or a healthy co-twin of an affected twin (not recorded which). CDR3 loop: CASKASASRQQFF.